Described below is a single TCR beta chain sequence and its context. No cognate antigen has been identified for it. One base away there is no much larger clone; base qualities are not given. Stable Graves' hyperthyroidism was defined as the absence of progression to ophthalmopathy over 18 months of follow-up. Hyperthyroidism patients were newly diagnosed, with disease duration under 2 months, and aged 18 to 65 years. Any patient with an uncontrolled infection, another autoimmune disease, pregnancy or lactation was excluded. Clinical symptoms, serum thyroxine and TRAb, thyroid ultrasound, and orbital computed tomography formed the basis for the diagnoses. PBMCs were separated from about 10 ml of fresh peripheral blood using Ficoll-Paque density gradient centrifugation. Total RNA was extracted with Trizol reagent, and quality was checked on an Agilent 2100 Bioanalyzer. This sample was taken from a study of T cells in Graves' hyperthyroidism and ophthalmopathy (dated by TCRdb to the late 2010s). Broadly, across the study: Peripheral blood was collected at initial diagnosis, before any treatment. To identify TCR V-J signatures that set the groups apart, the researchers used a discovery cohort of 100 or so patients, made up of under 50 with Graves' ophthalmopathy and 55 to 65 with stable Graves' hyperthyroidism. Prospective prediction of ophthalmopathy was tested in an independent validation cohort consisting of roughly 19 hyperthyroidism patients and some 16 patients who later progressed to ophthalmopathy. The roughly 100 discovery patients were randomly divided into training and test sets at a 7:3 ratio. In roughly six Graves' hyperthyroidism patients, the study also compared T-cell repertoires from thyroid tissue with T-cell repertoires from blood. After blood sampling, hyperthyroidism patients were treated with methimazole at a starting dose of 30 mg daily, and ophthalmopathy patients were treated with high-dose intravenous methylprednisolone. The paper reports TCR Vbeta CDR3 sequencing of some 140 peripheral blood samples: over 40 ophthalmopathy, 70 to 85 hyperthyroidism and roughly 17 progressor patients.

General study outcomes and caveats: During validation, the model predicted progression to ophthalmopathy a median of about 5.9 months ahead of onset, with almost 71% sensitivity and about 72% specificity. Most expanded thyroid clonotypes (frequency above 0.001) were also detected in blood, a finding suggesting that blood repertoires may reflect thyroid immune responses. No statistical method was used to set the sample size in advance, and investigators knew the group allocation. In cross-validation, a model built on a 13 V-J signature told ophthalmopathy apart from stable hyperthyroidism with 87.88% sensitivity and about 81% specificity, and in testing the same model reached 80%/75%.

Amplification of TCR beta CDR3 regions was carried out from RNA transcripts. For the first round of RT-PCR on the TCR CDR3, the HTBI primer set was used together with the Qiagen OneStep RT-PCR kit. Libraries were constructed in a second round of multiplex PCR, after which size selection and purification were performed. The libraries were sequenced on an Illumina HiSeq2000 using paired-end 100 bp reads. Per the original workflow: Raw data were processed with SOAPnuke, discarding reads with adapters, uncalled bases, mean Phred below 15, or no exact constant-primer or identifier match. COPE v1.2.5 was used to merge the high-quality paired reads, and each unique nucleotide sequence was defined as a clonotype. MiTCR v1.1 was used to align clonotypes to the IMGT TRBV, TRBD and TRBJ reference segments. Only V-J combinations with frequency above 0.0001, covering approximately 99% of repertoires, were analysed. A TCS score was defined as the ratio between F50 (clonal expansion) and ExV (chaos), using BLOSUM62-based TCRdist between CDR3 peptides within each V-J. Welch's t-statistics and random forest reduced roughly 500 V-J features to roughly 13, which were used in a naive Bayes classifier (R e1071). TCRdb itself trimmed the public reads at Q25 with fastp, ran MiXCR and retained productive beta chains. Duplicate CDR3 protein sequences are folded into a single record with the most common DNA and genes. TCRdb's processing, not the study's, gives the V and J calls here. This sample gives 340,000 or so distinct CDR3 sequences in total; 18% of them show up just once. The ten largest make up 45% to 50% of the sample.

Sequenced sample: blood. This clonotype was sampled from a woman between 50 and 59 years old with Graves' hyperthyroidism.

The DNA reads as follows: TGCAGCGTTGAAGAGCAGGGAGGCACTGAAGCTTTCTTT. Its coded protein is CSVEEQGGTEAFF. The sequence links TRBV29-1 to TRBJ1-1; the D region possibly corresponds to TRBD1 (5 bases align). CDR1 SQVTM and CDR2 ANQGSEA were looked up in the germline V gene. Spanning cysteine to phenylalanine, the CDR3 consists of 13 amino acids. Just the 39-base CDR3 DNA is kept, in frame starting at base 1. V is shortened by 0 bases, J by 4 bases, and the region joining them spans 9 bases. The CDR3, completed at both ends by the reference TRBV29-1 and TRBJ1-1 genes, gives the full variable domain SAVISQKPSRDICQRGTSLTIQCQVDSQVTMMFWYRQQPGQSLTLIATANQGSEATYESGFVIDKFPISRPNLTFSTLTVSNMSPEDSSIYLCSVEEQGGTEAFFGQGTRLTVV.